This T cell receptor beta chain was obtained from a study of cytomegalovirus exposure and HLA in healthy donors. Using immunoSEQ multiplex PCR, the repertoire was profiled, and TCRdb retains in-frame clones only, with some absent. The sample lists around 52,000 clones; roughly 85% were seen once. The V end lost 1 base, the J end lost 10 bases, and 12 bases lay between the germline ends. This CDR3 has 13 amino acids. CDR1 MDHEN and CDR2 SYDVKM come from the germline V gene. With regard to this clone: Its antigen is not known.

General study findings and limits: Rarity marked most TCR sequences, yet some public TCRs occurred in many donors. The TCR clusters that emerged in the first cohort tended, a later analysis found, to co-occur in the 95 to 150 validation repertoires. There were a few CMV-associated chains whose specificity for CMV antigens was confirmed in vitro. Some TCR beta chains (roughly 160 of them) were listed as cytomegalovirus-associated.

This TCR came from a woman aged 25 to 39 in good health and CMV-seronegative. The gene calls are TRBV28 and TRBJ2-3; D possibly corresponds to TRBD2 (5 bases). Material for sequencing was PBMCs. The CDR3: CASSLFGVEAQYF. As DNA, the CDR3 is TGTGCCAGCAGTTTATTCGGGGTGGAGGCGCAGTATTTT.